The source of this T cell receptor (beta chain) is a study of blood T cells in healthy people across ages. Regarding the study as a whole: A conclusive naive versus antigen-experienced comparison was prevented by the unsorted PBMCs.

Losses at the gene ends were 3 bases for V and 5 bases for J; bases not matched to a gene: 7. CDR3 length equals 15 residues. The germline gives CDR1 SGHNT, CDR2 YYREEE (reference sequence). This clonotype was detected only a few times. Its antigen is as yet unknown. A J-beta primer mix and a sample-barcoded 5' primer were used in a second PCR of about 7 to 12 cycles. Each CDR3 protein gets one entry after TCRdb re-called the 5' RACE reads with MiXCR. The sample carries about 760,000 distinct CDR3 sequences, approximately 25% recorded once. These same records also appear under a second study, on T cells of mothers and their children.

The specimen was blood. V usage is TRBV5-4 and J usage is TRBJ2-3; 9 nucleotides align to TRBD1. This TCR derives from a boy younger than 18 in good health. This chain's CDR3 is CASSSRTGEGDTQYF. In nucleotides, the CDR3 is TGTGCCAGCAGCTCCCGGACAGGGGAGGGAGATACGCAGTATTTT.